This TCR beta chain was retrieved from a study of cytomegalovirus exposure and HLA in healthy donors. The data were produced by immunoSEQ multiplex PCR, yet TCRdb's version contains in-frame clones alone and is incomplete. This table holds more than 90,000 clones, 88% found once. The germline V gene has CDR1 MNHEY and CDR2 SMNVEV (reference sequence). There are 15 residues in the CDR3. V trimming: 6 bases; J trimming: 2 bases; junction bases outside the gene matches: 9. Note on this clone: Its specificity is not known.

Findings and caveats of the study: Cytomegalovirus-associated status was assigned to about 180 TCR beta chains.

The donors were in the approximately 120-subject validation cohort, distinct from the approximately 670-subject first cohort. The sequence derives from a man younger than 35 in good health and CMV-seropositive. This chain joins TRBV27 and TRBJ1-1, with TRBD1 matching 7 bases. The sequencing input was PBMCs. DNA of the CDR3: TGTGCCAGCAGATTAAGACAGGGCTTAAACACTGAAGCTTTCTTT. It translates to CASRLRQGLNTEAFF.